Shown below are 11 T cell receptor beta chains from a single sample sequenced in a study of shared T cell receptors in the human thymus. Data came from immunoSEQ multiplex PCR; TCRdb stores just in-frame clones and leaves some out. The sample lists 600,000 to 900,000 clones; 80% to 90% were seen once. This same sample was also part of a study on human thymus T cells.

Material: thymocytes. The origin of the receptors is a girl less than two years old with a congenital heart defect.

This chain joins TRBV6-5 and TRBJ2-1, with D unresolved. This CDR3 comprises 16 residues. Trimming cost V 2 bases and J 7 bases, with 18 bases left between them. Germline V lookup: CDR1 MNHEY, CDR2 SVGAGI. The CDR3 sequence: CASSYVGLHPINEQFF. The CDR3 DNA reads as TGTGCCAGCAGTTACGTGGGCTTACACCCGATAAATGAGCAGTTCTTC.

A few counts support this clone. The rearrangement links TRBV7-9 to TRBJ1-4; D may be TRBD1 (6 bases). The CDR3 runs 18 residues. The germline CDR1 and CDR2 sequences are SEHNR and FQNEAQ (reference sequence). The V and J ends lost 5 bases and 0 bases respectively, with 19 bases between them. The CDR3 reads CASSIRGGGMATNEKLFF. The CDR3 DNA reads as TGTGCCAGCAGCATTCGAGGGGGGGGAATGGCAACTAATGAAAAACTGTTTTTT.

DNA for the CDR3: TGTGCTAGTGGTTTGGTACCCGGTAATTCACCCCTCCACTTT. Its translation is CASGLVPGNSPLHF. This chain links TRBV12-5 with TRBJ1-6; D unresolved. Germline CDR1 reads LGHNT; CDR2 reads FRNRAP. The CDR3 is 14 amino acids. V was trimmed by 0 bases and J by 6 bases, leaving 6 bases between them.

The CDR3 DNA reads as TGCGCCAGCAGCTTGCGGGGGGAGTTGAACACTGAAGCTTTCTTT. This sequence encodes CASSLRGELNTEAFF. The chain links TRBV5-1 to TRBJ1-1; TRBD1 might be the D (5 bases). This CDR3 comprises 15 residues. Germline assignment: CDR1 SGHRS and CDR2 YFSETQ. V was trimmed by 1 base and J by 0 bases, leaving 10 bases between them.

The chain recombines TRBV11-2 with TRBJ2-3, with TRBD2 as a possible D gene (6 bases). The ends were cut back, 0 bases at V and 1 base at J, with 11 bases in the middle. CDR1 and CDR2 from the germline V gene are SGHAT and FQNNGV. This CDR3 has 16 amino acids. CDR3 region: CASSLDPEGRTDTQYF. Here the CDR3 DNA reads TGTGCCAGCAGCTTAGATCCGGAGGGCCGCACAGATACGCAGTATTTT. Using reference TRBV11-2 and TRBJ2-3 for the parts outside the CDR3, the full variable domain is EAGVAQSPRYKIIEKRQSVAFWCNPISGHATLYWYQQILGQGPKLLIQFQNNGVVDDSQLPKDRFSAERLKGVDSTLKIQPAKLEDSAVYLCASSLDPEGRTDTQYFGPGTRLTVL.

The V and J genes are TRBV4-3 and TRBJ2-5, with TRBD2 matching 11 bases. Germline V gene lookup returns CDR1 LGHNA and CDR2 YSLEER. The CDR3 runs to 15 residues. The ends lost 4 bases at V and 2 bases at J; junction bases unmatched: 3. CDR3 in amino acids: CASSLAGGPQETQYF. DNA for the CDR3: TGCGCCAGCAGCCTAGCGGGGGGGCCGCAAGAGACCCAGTACTTC.

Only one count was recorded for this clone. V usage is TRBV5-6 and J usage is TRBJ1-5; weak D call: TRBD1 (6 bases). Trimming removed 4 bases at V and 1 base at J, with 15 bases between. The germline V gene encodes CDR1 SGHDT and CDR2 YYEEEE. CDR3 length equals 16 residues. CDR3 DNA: TGTGCCAGCAGCCCATGGGGACAAGCGAGCAATCAGCCCCAGCATTTT. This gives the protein CASSPWGQASNQPQHF.

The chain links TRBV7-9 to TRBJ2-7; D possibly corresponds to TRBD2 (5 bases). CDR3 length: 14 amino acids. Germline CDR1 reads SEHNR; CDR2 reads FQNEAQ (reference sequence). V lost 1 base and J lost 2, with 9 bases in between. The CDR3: CASSLDGRAYEQYF. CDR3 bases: TGTGCCAGCAGCTTAGACGGGCGGGCCTACGAGCAGTACTTC.

The CDR3 protein is CASSHGQGVGNTIYF. As DNA, the CDR3 is TGTGCCAGCAGCCATGGACAGGGAGTTGGAAACACCATATATTTT. The chain joins TRBV7-2 to TRBJ1-3; 8 bases fit TRBD1. This CDR3 has 15 amino acids. Germline V gene lookup returns CDR1 SGHTA and CDR2 FQGNSA. V dropped 5 bases and J dropped 3; count of bases not matched to a gene: 6.

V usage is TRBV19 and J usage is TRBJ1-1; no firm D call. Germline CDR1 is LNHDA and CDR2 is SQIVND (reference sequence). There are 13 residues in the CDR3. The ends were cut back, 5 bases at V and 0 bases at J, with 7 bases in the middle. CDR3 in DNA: TGTGCCAGTAGTGGTACTATGAACACTGAAGCTTTCTTT. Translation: CASSGTMNTEAFF.

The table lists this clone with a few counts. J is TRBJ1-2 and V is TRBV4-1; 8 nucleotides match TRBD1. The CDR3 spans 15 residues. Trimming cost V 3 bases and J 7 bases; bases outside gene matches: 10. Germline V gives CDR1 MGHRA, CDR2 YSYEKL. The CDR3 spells CASSHPGQGPFGYTF. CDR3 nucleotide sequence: TGCGCCAGCAGCCACCCCGGACAGGGCCCGTTTGGCTACACCTTC.